The following is a T cell receptor beta chain sequence with its context. The antigen is undetermined. The record originates from a study of cytomegalovirus exposure and HLA in healthy donors. Study context: Around 78 million unique TCRs, all from HLA-typed donors, were included in an early release of the data. Study-wide results and caveats: Later analysis showed TCR association rates varying by HLA locus, highest for DRB1 and lowest for HLA-C. TCR beta chains numbering more than 150 were designated cytomegalovirus-associated. The study assumed roughly uniform donor sequencing depth for presence/absence analyses.

Primers included in the PCR were 60 Vbeta and 13 Jbeta primers. The table came from immunoSEQ multiplex PCR; TCRdb's copy has only in-frame clones and leaves some out. The table shows 85,000 to 130,000 clones, with roughly 80% occurring only once. Between the trimmed V and J ends, which lost 6 bases and 7 bases, there was a span of 12 bases. CDR3 length equals 12 residues. Germline assignment: CDR1 GTSNPN and CDR2 SVGIG (reference sequence). The sample taken for sequencing was PBMCs. The V call is TRBV30, the J call TRBJ1-4, with unresolved D. This clonotype was obtained from a man over 45 in good health and CMV-seronegative. The CDR3 nucleotides are TGTGCCTGTAACAGCCCCCCTGAAAAACTGTTTTTT. Translated, it gives CACNSPPEKLFF.